Shown below are 2 T cell receptor beta chains from a single sample sequenced in a study of regulatory T cells in long-lasting Graves disease. Arm-PCR of CDR3 regions with iRepertoire HTBI primers generated TCR beta libraries. MiXCR was run by TCRdb on the multiplex PCR reads, yielding one entry per CDR3 protein. The sample lists hundreds of thousands of distinct CDR3 sequences, around 12% occurring once. Time point specified: newly diagnosed GD, antithyroid drugs for less than 3 months. There was RNA extracted from PBMCs, and the TCR library was made from it. These data also formed part of another study, on T cells in Graves' hyperthyroidism and ophthalmopathy.

The specimen was peripheral blood mononuclear cells (PBMCs), collected at new diagnosis, from a patient treated with antithyroid drugs. These receptors were taken from a woman in her 30s with Graves disease.

This clonotype was detected ten times or more. This chain uses TRBV11-2 with TRBJ2-7; the D gene could be TRBD1 or TRBD2 (5 bases each). Per germline, CDR1 SGHAT and CDR2 FQNNGV. V was shortened by 5 bases and J by 3 bases, with 17 bases between the two germline ends. The CDR3 totals 15 residues. The CDR3 is CASSPTSLGVYEQYF. The CDR3 DNA reads TGTGCCAGCAGCCCGACCTCACTAGGGGTCTACGAGCAGTACTTC.

The V and J genes are TRBV20-1 and TRBJ1-1; 9 nucleotides line up with TRBD1. The V gene end was trimmed by 1 base and the J gene end by 10 bases; junction bases not matched to a gene: 4. The CDR3 extends over 12 amino acids. Germline CDR1 is DFQATT and CDR2 is SNEGSKA (reference sequence). The CDR3 reads CSARGTGAGAFF. CDR3 nucleotide sequence: TGCAGTGCTAGAGGGACAGGGGCTGGAGCTTTCTTT.